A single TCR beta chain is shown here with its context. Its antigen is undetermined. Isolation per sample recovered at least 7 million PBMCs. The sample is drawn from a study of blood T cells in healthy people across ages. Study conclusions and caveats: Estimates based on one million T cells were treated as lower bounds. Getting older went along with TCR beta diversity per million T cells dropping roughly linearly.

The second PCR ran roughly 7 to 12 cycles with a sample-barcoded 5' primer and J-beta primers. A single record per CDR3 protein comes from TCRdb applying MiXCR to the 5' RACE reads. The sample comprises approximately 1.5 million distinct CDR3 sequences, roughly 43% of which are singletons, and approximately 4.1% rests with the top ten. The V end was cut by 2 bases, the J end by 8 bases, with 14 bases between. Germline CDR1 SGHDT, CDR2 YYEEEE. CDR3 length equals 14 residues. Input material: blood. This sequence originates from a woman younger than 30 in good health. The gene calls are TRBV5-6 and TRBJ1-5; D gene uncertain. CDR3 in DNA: TGTGCCAGCAGCTTCCGACGGGAGATGGAGCCCCAGCATTTT. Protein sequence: CASSFRREMEPQHF.